The T cell receptor (beta chain) described here comes from a study of cytomegalovirus exposure and HLA in healthy donors. Study as a whole: Across around 400 genotyped donors, around 80% landed in the Caucasian-associated ancestry cluster. Study observations and caveats: Reports described diagnosis of cytomegalovirus status by the classifier as highly specific and sensitive. It was confirmed in vitro that a few of the CMV-associated chains were specific for CMV antigens.

With regard to this clone: As yet, its antigen is unknown.

Germline values: CDR1 SGDLS, CDR2 YYNGEE. The CDR3 has 13 amino acids. Trimming cost V 4 bases and J 5 bases, with 13 bases left between them. Primers included in the PCR were 60 Vbeta and 13 Jbeta primers. Libraries were prepared by immunoSEQ multiplex PCR; TCRdb keeps only in-frame clonotypes and omits some of them. The table records about 180,000 clones, around 74% of them present only once. V gene TRBV9 combines with J gene TRBJ2-7; TRBD1 might be the D (5 bases). The sequence derives from a male donor in good health and CMV-seronegative. The sequencing sample was made of PBMCs. CDR3 DNA: TGTGCCAGCAGCCCAGGGCAGAGCCACGAGCAGTACTTC. Its protein product is CASSPGQSHEQYF.